One sample yielded the 28 T cell receptor beta chains listed below, sequenced in a study of blood T cells in healthy people across ages. A sample-barcoded 5' primer and a J-beta primer mix were used in a second PCR of about 6 to 11 cycles. TCRdb itself ran the 5' RACE reads through MiXCR, one entry per CDR3 protein. The repertoire consists of some 780,000 distinct CDR3 sequences, with 56% occurring once and the leading ten covering roughly 25%. The specimen was blood. Receptors originate from a man in his forties in good health.

This clonotype was picked up many times. The gene calls are TRBV12-3 or TRBV12-4 and TRBJ1-6, with TRBD1 identical over 8 bases. This CDR3 has 13 amino acids. J was trimmed by 7 bases and V by 6 bases; bases with no gene match: 2. The CDR3 nucleotides read TGTGCCAGCAGACAGGGGGACAATTCACCCCTCCACTTT. This gives the protein CASRQGDNSPLHF.

This sequence joins TRBV5-5 and TRBJ2-4; 7 positions agree with TRBD1. The J call may be mistaken, given a closer DNA end match to TRBJ2-7. Germline V gene data show CDR1 as SGHKS and CDR2 as YYEKEE (reference sequence). The CDR3 loop spans 14 amino acids. The CDR3 sequence: CASSFGGQAHEQYF. CDR3 coding DNA: TGTGCCAGCAGCTTCGGAGGACAGGCCCACGAGCAGTACTTC.

The table lists this clonotype with a few counts. The chain uses TRBV3-1 and TRBJ1-1, with D tentatively TRBD1 (5 bases). Germline loops: CDR1 LGHDT, CDR2 YNNKEL (reference sequence). CDR3 length: 16 residues. V dropped 0 bases and J dropped 2 bases, with 13 bases sitting between them. The CDR3 spells CASSQDYGTENTEAFF. As DNA, the CDR3 is TGTGCCAGCAGCCAAGACTACGGGACGGAAAACACTGAAGCTTTCTTT.

The chain combines TRBV7-2 with TRBJ2-7; 9 positions agree with TRBD2. Germline CDR1 and CDR2: SGHTA and FQGNSA. V shed 5 bases and J 2 bases; nucleotides not matched to a gene: 10. The CDR3 consists of 16 residues. The CDR3 DNA follows: TGTGCCAGCAGCCCACGGACTAGCGTAGTTCCCTACGAGCAGTACTTC. Protein: CASSPRTSVVPYEQYF.

This clonotype appeared a few times. The gene calls are TRBV4-3 and TRBJ2-3, with D unresolved. This CDR3 comprises 15 residues. CDR1 and CDR2 from the germline V gene are LGHNA and YSLEER. Deletions cut 1 base from V and 0 bases from J, with 8 bases between. The CDR3: CASSQGPSSTDTQYF. The DNA of the CDR3 is TGCGCCAGCAGCCAAGGACCTTCTAGCACAGATACGCAGTATTTT.

V and J are TRBV6-5 and TRBJ2-2, with TRBD2 matching 8 bases. Germline V gene lookup returns CDR1 MNHEY and CDR2 SVGAGI. CDR3 length equals 16 residues. V lost 6 bases and J lost 2; bases outside the gene matches: 8. DNA of the CDR3: TGTGCCAGCAGCAGACTACTAGCGGAAAACACCGGGGAGCTGTTTTTT. This gives the protein CASSRLLAENTGELFF.

This clonotype was found a few times. The V gene is TRBV4-1, the J gene TRBJ2-3; maybe TRBD2 (5 bases). Trimming shortened V by 0 bases and J by 3 bases, and 13 bases separated the two germline ends. From germline, CDR1 is MGHRA and CDR2 YSYEKL. The CDR3 is made up of 16 amino acids. Here the CDR3 DNA reads TGCGCCAGCAGCCAAGACGTCCGGGGTCGGACAGATACGCAGTATTTT. It specifies CASSQDVRGRTDTQYF.

The V gene is TRBV28, the J gene TRBJ2-5, with a weak D call TRBD2 (7 bases). This CDR3 region has 14 residues. CDR1 is MDHEN, CDR2 SYDVKM, per germline. V lost 7 bases, J lost 5 bases, and 17 bases lay in between. The CDR3 region has the DNA TGTGCCAGCAAGCGGGACACCCGTAGGGAGACCCAGTACTTC. This gives the protein CASKRDTRRETQYF.

This rearrangement joins TRBV29-1 to TRBJ2-1, with 7 bases identical to TRBD2. The germline V gene encodes CDR1 SQVTM and CDR2 ANQGSEA. This CDR3 region has 15 residues. V dropped 3 bases and J dropped 4; count of bases not matched to a gene: 9. CDR3 region: CSVEVRGGIYNEQFF. The CDR3 DNA reads TGCAGCGTTGAGGTCCGCGGGGGAATATACAATGAGCAGTTCTTC.

This clonotype has a count of ten or more. V and J are TRBV9 and TRBJ2-7; weak D call: TRBD1 (6 bases). CDR1 is SGDLS, CDR2 YYNGEE, per germline. V lost 4 bases and J lost 2, with 13 bases in between. The CDR3 totals 14 residues. The CDR3 DNA reads as TGTGCCAGCAGCTCCCGGGACACGACCTACGAGCAGTACTTC. This encodes CASSSRDTTYEQYF.

The chain joins TRBV28 to TRBJ2-1; the D is unclear. The CDR3 runs to 16 residues. The germline gives CDR1 MDHEN, CDR2 SYDVKM. V was shortened by 6 bases and J by 4 bases, with 19 bases between the two germline ends. The CDR3 is CASSSPGIAKYNEQFF. The CDR3 nucleotides are TGTGCCAGCAGCTCTCCGGGCATTGCCAAATACAATGAGCAGTTCTTC.

The V gene is TRBV7-2, the J gene TRBJ2-5, with 10 bases identical to TRBD2. After removal of 4 bases from V and 9 bases from J, the junction contained 11 bases not matched to a gene. CDR1 and CDR2 from the germline V gene are SGHTA and FQGNSA. The CDR3 consists of 15 residues. CDR3 protein: CASSSLTSGMGAQYF. The CDR3 region has the DNA TGTGCCAGCAGCTCCCTTACTAGCGGGATGGGGGCCCAGTACTTC.

This rearrangement joins TRBV6-5 to TRBJ2-2; D is undetermined. The CDR3 sequence is 15 residues long. Germline V gene lookup returns CDR1 MNHEY and CDR2 SVGAGI. V was cut by 2 bases and J by 0 bases, with 7 bases left in between. This CDR3 reads CASSYQQTNTGELFF. CDR3 in DNA: TGTGCCAGCAGTTACCAACAAACGAACACCGGGGAGCTGTTTTTT.

This clonotype was recorded a few times. This chain's CDR3 is CASSKGRSNTGELFF. The CDR3 DNA reads as TGTGCCAGCTCGAAGGGACGGTCGAACACCGGGGAGCTGTTTTTT. This chain connects TRBV18 to TRBJ2-2; perhaps D is TRBD1 or TRBD2 (5 bases each). Trimming took 6 bases from V and 0 from J, leaving 11 bases between them. The CDR3 has 15 residues. Germline V lookup: CDR1 KGHSH, CDR2 LQKENI.

The rearrangement links TRBV6-1 to TRBJ2-3; TRBD2 aligns across 10 bases. The germline V gene encodes CDR1 MNHNS and CDR2 SASEGT. V lost 7 bases and J lost 0; bases outside the gene matches: 4. There are 15 residues in the CDR3. The CDR3 coding sequence is TGTGCCAGCACACTAGCGGGATCTAGCACAGATACGCAGTATTTT. Translated: CASTLAGSSTDTQYF.

This rearrangement joins TRBV2 to TRBJ2-5; 7 positions agree with TRBD2. Germline CDR1 reads SNHLY; CDR2 reads FYNNEI. V was pared by 6 bases and J by 7 bases, with 23 bases of the junction left unmatched. There are 18 residues in the CDR3. DNA for the CDR3: TGTGCCAGCAGGGAACGGTGGCTCGGGGGGTCCAAAAGGGGGACCCAGTACTTC. Its translation: CASRERWLGGSKRGTQYF.

As concerns this clonotype: One end of the junction varies from germline; a read error may be responsible. The chain combines TRBV9 with TRBJ2-1, with a tentative D call TRBD2 (6 bases). There are 16 residues in the CDR3. Looked up from germline, CDR1 is SGDLS and CDR2 is YYNGEE. The CDR3 region is CACSAERRARNNEQFF. The CDR3 DNA reads as TGTGCCTGCAGCGCCGAGAGGAGGGCCCGTAACAATGAGCAGTTCTTC.

This sequence joins TRBV10-3 and TRBJ1-1, with TRBD1 as a possible D gene (6 bases). The CDR3 has 13 amino acids. V shed 3 bases and J shed 10 bases, with 15 bases lying between them. Germline V gene data show CDR1 as ENHRY and CDR2 as SYGVKD. CDR3 protein: CAISDNSQGRAFF. The CDR3, as DNA: TGTGCCATCAGTGATAACTCACAGGGTAGAGCTTTCTTT.

The genes are TRBV18 and TRBJ2-4, with D perhaps matching TRBD2 (5 bases). Germline V gene lookup returns CDR1 KGHSH and CDR2 LQKENI. This CDR3 comprises 15 residues. V lost 6 bases to trimming and J lost 3 bases, with 15 bases between them. In DNA form, the CDR3 reads TGTGCCAGCTCGCTCCGAGAGGGTGGCAAAAACATTCAGTACTTC. The encoded protein is CASSLREGGKNIQYF. The full variable domain, in which reference TRBV18 and TRBJ2-4 provide the parts outside the CDR3, is NAGVMQNPRHLVRRRGQEARLRCSPMKGHSHVYWYRQLPEEGLKFMVYLQKENIIDESGMPKERFSAEFPKEGPSILRIQQVVRGDSAAYFCASSLREGGKNIQYFGAGTRLSVL.

This chain links TRBV29-1 with TRBJ2-7; D possibly matches TRBD1 or TRBD2 (7 bases each). V lost 4 bases and J lost 3, with 13 bases in between. CDR1 is SQVTM and CDR2 is ANQGSEA in the germline V gene. This CDR3 is 13 amino acids long. The chain's CDR3 is CSVGTGGSYEQYF. The CDR3 nucleotides read TGCAGCGTTGGGACAGGCGGGAGCTACGAGCAGTACTTC.

V and J are TRBV2 and TRBJ1-5; D possibly corresponds to TRBD1 (6 bases). Germline CDR1 SNHLY, CDR2 FYNNEI. V was trimmed by 2 bases and J by 3 bases, leaving 11 bases between them. The CDR3 runs to 15 residues. The CDR3 reads CASSEIRQVNQPQHF. The CDR3 DNA is TGTGCCAGCAGTGAAATAAGACAGGTCAATCAGCCCCAGCATTTT.

The chain is built from TRBV27 and TRBJ2-3; D unclear. This CDR3 has 14 residues. Germline V gene lookup returns CDR1 MNHEY and CDR2 SMNVEV (reference sequence). The V gene lost 1 base and the J gene lost 6 bases, with 11 bases spanning the gap. In nucleotides, the CDR3 is TGTGCCAGCAGTTTATGGTCGAGCGCGGATACGCAGTATTTT. Protein product: CASSLWSSADTQYF.

The gene calls are TRBV28 and TRBJ1-4; D unclear. Trimming cost V 4 bases and J 8 bases, with 8 bases left between them. Per the germline V gene, CDR1 is MDHEN and CDR2 is SYDVKM. This CDR3 comprises 12 residues. The CDR3 loop reads CASSSPREKLFF. CDR3 DNA: TGTGCCAGCAGTTCTCCCCGCGAAAAACTGTTTTTT.

V and J are TRBV11-2 and TRBJ2-3, with TRBD2 matching 14 bases. CDR3 length: 17 amino acids. Trimming at V came to 4 bases and at J to 3 bases, leaving 6 bases not matched to a gene. Per germline, CDR1 SGHAT and CDR2 FQNNGV. The CDR3 DNA reads as TGTGCCAGCAGCTACGGACTAGCGGGGGGCGTAACAGATACGCAGTATTTT. Translation: CASSYGLAGGVTDTQYF. Drawing the rest from reference TRBV11-2 and TRBJ2-3, the complete variable domain is EAGVAQSPRYKIIEKRQSVAFWCNPISGHATLYWYQQILGQGPKLLIQFQNNGVVDDSQLPKDRFSAERLKGVDSTLKIQPAKLEDSAVYLCASSYGLAGGVTDTQYFGPGTRLTVL.

V usage is TRBV5-1 and J usage is TRBJ1-2, with D unclear. The V gene's germline CDR1 is SGHRS and CDR2 YFSETQ. The V and J ends lost 0 bases and 2 bases respectively, with 14 bases between them. This CDR3 has 16 amino acids. The CDR3 nucleotides are TGCGCCAGCAGCTTGGGCGGTGGGAACGGAAACTATGGCTACACCTTC. Encoded protein: CASSLGGGNGNYGYTF.

The V and J genes are TRBV6-2 or TRBV6-3 and TRBJ2-1, with TRBD2 matching 14 bases. CDR3 length equals 16 residues. V lost 8 bases and J lost 6; bases outside the gene matches: 9. Germline loops: CDR1 MNHEY, CDR2 SVGEGT. CDR3 loop: CASATGTSGSPNEQFF. The CDR3 DNA follows: TGTGCCAGCGCAACCGGGACTAGCGGGAGTCCCAATGAGCAGTTCTTC.

The chain links TRBV19 to TRBJ2-7, with 14 nucleotides matching TRBD2. V shed 6 bases, J shed 2 bases, and the junction held 6 bases outside the gene matches. The CDR3 spans 16 residues. Germline CDR1 LNHDA, CDR2 SQIVND (reference sequence). The CDR3 nucleotides read TGTGCCAGTAGCGGCCGGGGACTAGCGGGAGCCTACGAGCAGTACTTC. Translating gives CASSGRGLAGAYEQYF.

V usage is TRBV9 and J usage is TRBJ1-4; 11 positions match TRBD1. The CDR3 is 17 residues long. The germline gives CDR1 SGDLS, CDR2 YYNGEE. Unmatched junction bases numbered 4, after V lost 0 bases and J lost 3 bases. CDR3 sequence reads: CASSVGGQGASNEKLFF. The CDR3 coding sequence is TGTGCCAGCAGCGTAGGCGGACAGGGGGCTTCTAATGAAAAACTGTTTTTT.